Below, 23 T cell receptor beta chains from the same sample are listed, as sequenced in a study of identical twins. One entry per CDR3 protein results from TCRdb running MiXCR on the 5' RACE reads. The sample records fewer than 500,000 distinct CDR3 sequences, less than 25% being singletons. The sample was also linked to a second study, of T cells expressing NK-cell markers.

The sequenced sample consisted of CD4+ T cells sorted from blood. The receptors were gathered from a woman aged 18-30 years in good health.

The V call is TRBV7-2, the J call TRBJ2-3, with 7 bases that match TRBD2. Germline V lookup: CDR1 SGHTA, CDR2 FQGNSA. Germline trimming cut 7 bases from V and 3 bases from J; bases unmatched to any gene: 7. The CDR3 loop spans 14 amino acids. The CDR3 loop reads CASTHGGRTDTQYF. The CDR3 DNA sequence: TGTGCCAGCACCCACGGGGGGAGGACAGATACGCAGTATTTT.

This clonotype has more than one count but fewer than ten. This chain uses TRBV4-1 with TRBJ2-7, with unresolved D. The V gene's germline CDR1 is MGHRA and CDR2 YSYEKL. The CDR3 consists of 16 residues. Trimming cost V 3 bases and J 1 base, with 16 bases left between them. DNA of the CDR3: TGCGCCAGCAGCCACCAATCTCAGGCTGCATCCTACGAGCAGTACTTC. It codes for CASSHQSQAASYEQYF.

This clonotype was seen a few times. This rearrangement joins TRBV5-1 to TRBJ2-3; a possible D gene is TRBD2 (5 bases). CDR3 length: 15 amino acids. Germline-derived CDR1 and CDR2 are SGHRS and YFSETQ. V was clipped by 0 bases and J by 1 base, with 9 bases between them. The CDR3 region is CASSLGGHGTDTQYF. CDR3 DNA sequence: TGCGCCAGCAGCTTGGGAGGGCACGGCACAGATACGCAGTATTTT.

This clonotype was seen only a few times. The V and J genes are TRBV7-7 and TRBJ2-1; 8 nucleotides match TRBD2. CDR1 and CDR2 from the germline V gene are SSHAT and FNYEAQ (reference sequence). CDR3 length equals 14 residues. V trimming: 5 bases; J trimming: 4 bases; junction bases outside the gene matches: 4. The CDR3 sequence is CASSEVAGYNEQFF. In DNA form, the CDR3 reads TGTGCCAGCAGCGAAGTAGCGGGGTACAATGAGCAGTTCTTC.

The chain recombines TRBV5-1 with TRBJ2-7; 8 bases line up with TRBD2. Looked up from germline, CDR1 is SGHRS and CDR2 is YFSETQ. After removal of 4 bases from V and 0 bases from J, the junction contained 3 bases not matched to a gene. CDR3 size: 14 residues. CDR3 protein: CASSNSGGSYEQYF. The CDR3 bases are TGCGCCAGCAGCAACAGCGGGGGCTCCTACGAGCAGTACTTC.

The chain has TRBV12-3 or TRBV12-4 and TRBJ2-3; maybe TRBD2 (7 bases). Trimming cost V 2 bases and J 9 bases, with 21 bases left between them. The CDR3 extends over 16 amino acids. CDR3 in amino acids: CASSLRRGPVGGTQYF. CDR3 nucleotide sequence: TGTGCCAGCAGTTTAAGGCGGGGGCCCGTGGGGGGGACGCAGTATTTT.

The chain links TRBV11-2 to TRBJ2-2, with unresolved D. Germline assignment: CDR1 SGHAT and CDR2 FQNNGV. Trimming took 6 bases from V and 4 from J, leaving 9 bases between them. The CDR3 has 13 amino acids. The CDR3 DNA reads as TGTGCCAGCAGAGACATAAGCACCGGGGAGCTGTTTTTT. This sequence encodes CASRDISTGELFF.

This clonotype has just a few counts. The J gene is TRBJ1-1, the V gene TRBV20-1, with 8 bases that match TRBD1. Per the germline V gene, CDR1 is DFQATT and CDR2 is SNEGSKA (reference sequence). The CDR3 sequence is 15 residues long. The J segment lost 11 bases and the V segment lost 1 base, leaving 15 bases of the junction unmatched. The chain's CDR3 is CSARGRWQGALLAFF. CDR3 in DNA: TGCAGTGCTAGAGGGCGCTGGCAGGGGGCCTTGTTGGCTTTCTTT.

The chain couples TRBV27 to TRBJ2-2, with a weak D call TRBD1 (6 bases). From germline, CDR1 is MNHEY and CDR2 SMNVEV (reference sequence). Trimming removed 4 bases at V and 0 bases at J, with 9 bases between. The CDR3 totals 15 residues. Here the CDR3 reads CASSWRTANTGELFF. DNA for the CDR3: TGTGCCAGCAGTTGGCGGACAGCGAACACCGGGGAGCTGTTTTTT.

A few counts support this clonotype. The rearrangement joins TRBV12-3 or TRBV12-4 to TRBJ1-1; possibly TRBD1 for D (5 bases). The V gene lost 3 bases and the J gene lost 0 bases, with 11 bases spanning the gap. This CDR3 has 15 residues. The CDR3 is CASSLGEAMNTEAFF. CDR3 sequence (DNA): TGTGCCAGCAGTTTGGGGGAGGCTATGAACACTGAAGCTTTCTTT.

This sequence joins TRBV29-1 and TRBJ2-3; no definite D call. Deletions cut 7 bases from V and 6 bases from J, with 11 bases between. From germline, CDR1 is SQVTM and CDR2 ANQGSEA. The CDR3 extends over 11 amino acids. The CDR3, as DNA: TGCAGCGGGGAATCGAGGGATACGCAGTATTTT. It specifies CSGESRDTQYF.

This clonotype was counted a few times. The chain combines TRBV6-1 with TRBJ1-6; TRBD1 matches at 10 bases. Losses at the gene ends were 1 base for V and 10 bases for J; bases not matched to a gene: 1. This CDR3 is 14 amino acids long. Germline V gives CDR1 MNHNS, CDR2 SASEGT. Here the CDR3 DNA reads TGTGCCAGCAGTGAAGGGGACAGGGGCTCACCCCTCCACTTT. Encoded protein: CASSEGDRGSPLHF.

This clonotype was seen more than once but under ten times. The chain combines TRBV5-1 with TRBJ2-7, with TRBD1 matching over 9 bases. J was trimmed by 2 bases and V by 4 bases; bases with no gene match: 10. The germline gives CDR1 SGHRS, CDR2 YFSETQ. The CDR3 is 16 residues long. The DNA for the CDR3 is TGCGCCAGCAGCAGAATACAGGGGGCCAATACCTACGAGCAGTACTTC. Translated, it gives CASSRIQGANTYEQYF.

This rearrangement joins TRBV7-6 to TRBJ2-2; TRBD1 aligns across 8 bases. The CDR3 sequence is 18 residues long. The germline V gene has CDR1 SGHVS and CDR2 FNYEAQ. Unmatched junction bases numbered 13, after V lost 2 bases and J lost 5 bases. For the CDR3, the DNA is TGTGCCAGCAGCTTAATAAGCCCCAGGGGGCAAAGAACCGGGGAGCTGTTTTTT. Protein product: CASSLISPRGQRTGELFF. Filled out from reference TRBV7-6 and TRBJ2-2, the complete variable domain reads GAGVSQSPRYKVTKRGQDVALRCDPISGHVSLYWYRQALGQGPEFLTYFNYEAQQDKSGLPNDRFSAERPEGSISTLTIQRTEQRDSAMYRCASSLISPRGQRTGELFFGEGSRLTVL.

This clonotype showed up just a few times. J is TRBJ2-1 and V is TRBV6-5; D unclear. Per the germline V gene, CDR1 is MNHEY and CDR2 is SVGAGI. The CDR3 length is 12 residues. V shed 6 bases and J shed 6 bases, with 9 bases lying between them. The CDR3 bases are TGTGCCAGCAGCCTCAGCGCCAATGAGCAGTTCTTC. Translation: CASSLSANEQFF.

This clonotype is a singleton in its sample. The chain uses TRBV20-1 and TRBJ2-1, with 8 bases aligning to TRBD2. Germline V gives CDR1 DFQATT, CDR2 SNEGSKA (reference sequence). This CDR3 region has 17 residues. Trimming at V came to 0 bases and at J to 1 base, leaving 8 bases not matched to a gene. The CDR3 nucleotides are TGCAGTGCTAGAGATTCGGGGGGGGGGTCTTCCTACAATGAGCAGTTCTTC. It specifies CSARDSGGGSSYNEQFF.

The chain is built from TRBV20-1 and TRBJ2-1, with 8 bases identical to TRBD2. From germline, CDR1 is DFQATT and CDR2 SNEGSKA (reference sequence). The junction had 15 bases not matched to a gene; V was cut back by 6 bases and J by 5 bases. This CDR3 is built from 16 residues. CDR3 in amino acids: CSAEGPGLGINNEQFF. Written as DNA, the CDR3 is TGCAGTGCAGAGGGACCGGGACTAGGAATTAACAATGAGCAGTTCTTC.

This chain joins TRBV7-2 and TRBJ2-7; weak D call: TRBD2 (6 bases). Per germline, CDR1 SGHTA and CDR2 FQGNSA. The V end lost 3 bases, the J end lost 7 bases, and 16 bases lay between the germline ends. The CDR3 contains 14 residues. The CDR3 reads CASSLGGPIGEQYF. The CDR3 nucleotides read TGTGCCAGCAGCTTGGGAGGACCGATCGGAGAGCAGTACTTC.

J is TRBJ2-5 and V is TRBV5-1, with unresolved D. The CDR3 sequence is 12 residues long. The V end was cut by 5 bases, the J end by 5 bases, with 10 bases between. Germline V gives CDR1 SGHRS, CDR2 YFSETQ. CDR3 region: CASSLLLETQYF. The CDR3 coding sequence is TGCGCCAGCAGTCTGCTTTTGGAGACCCAGTACTTC.

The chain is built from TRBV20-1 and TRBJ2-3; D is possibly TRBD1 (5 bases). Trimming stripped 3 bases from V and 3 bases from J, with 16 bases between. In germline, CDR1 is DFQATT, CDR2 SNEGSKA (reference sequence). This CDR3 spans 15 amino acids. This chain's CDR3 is CSARRMQGATDTQYF. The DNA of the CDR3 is TGCAGTGCTAGGAGGATGCAGGGTGCGACAGATACGCAGTATTTT.

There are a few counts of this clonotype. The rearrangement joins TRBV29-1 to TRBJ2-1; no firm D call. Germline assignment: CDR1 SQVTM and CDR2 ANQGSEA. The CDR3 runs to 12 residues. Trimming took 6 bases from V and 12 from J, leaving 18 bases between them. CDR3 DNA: TGCAGCGTAGGAAGGTATAGGGTCGGGCAGTTCTTC. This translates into CSVGRYRVGQFF.

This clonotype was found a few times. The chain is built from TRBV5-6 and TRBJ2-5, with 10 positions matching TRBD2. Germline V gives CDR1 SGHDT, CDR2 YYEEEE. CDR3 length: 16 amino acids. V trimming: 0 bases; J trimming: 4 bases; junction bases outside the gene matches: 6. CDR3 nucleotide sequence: TGTGCCAGCAGCTTGGGGCTAGCGGGAGATTTAGAGACCCAGTACTTC. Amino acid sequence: CASSLGLAGDLETQYF.

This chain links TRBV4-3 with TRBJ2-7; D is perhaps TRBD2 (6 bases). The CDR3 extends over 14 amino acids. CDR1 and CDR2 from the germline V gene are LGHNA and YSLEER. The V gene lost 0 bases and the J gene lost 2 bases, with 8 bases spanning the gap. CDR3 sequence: CASSQEGGTYEQYF. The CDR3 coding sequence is TGCGCCAGCAGCCAAGAGGGGGGAACCTACGAGCAGTACTTC.